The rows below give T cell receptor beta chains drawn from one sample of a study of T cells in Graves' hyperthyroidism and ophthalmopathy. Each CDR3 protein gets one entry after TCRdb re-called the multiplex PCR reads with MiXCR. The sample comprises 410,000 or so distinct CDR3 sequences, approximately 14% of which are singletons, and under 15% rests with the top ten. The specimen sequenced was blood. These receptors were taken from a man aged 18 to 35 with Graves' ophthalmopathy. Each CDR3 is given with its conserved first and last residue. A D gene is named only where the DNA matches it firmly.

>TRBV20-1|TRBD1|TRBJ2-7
CSARGGRTGREQYF
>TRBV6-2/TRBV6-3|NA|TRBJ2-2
CASNFAGTMNTGELFF
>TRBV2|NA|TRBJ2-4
CASNLQGSKNIQYF
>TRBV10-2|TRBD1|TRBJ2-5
CASSPGTGGTETQYF
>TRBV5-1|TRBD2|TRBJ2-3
CASSLDLAGFFDTQYF
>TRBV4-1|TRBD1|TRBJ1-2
CASSQSRGRGYGYTF
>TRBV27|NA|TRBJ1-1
CASSLDRSWNTEAFF
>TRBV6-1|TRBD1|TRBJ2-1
CASSEIGQGANEQFF
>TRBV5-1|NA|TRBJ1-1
CASSFRMNTEAFF
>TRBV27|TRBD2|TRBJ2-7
CASSGLAGEMYEQYF
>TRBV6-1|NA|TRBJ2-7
CASTSSGALHSYEQYF
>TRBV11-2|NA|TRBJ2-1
CASTMFLGGPGDEQFF
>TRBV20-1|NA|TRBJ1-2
CSARDRSGYYGYTF
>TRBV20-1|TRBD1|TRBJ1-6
CSVRTGNSPLHF
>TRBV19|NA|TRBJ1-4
CASSIDGSSRRTNEKLFF
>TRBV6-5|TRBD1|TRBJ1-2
CASSYVDREGYGYTF
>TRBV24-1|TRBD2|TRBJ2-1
CATSDVSGSVSYNEQFF
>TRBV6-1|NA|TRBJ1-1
CASTERAGNTEAFF
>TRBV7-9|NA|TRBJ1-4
CASSYHRVPNEKLFF
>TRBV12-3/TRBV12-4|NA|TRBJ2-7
CASSLAHQLVTYEQYF
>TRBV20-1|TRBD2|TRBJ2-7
CSARATSGPSYEQYF
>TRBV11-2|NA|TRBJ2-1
CASSLVYRGSSYNEQFF
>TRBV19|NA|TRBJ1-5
CASSPGGGAGQPQHF
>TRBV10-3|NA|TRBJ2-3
CAISESGGFTDTQYF
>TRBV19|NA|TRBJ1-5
CASSTGRGNQPQHF
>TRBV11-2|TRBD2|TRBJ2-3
CASSFHSGSAVDTQYF
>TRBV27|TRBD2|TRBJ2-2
CASSFSGRAGELFF
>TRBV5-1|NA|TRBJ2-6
CASRLGAGANVLTF
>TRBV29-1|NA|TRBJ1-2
CSVEMGAELYGYTF